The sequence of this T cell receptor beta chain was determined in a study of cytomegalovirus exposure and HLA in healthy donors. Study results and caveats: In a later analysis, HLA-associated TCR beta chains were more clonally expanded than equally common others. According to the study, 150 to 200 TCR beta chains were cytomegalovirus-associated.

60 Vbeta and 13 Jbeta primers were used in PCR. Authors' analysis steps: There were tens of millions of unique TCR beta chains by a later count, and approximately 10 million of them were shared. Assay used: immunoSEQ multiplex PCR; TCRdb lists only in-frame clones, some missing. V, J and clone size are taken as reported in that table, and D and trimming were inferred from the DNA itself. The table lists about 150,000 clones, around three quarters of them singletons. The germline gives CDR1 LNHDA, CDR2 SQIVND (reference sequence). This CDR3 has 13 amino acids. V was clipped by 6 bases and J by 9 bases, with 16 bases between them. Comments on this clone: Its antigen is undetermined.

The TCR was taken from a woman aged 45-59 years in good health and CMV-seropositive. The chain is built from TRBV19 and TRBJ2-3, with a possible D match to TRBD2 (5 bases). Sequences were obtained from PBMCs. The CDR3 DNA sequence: TGTGCCAGTAGCACAGTACCTGGAGGCACGCAGTATTTT. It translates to CASSTVPGGTQYF.